The TCR beta chain under discussion was sequenced for a study of shared clonotypes between healthy human individuals. The data were produced by immunoSEQ multiplex PCR, yet TCRdb's version contains in-frame clones alone and is incomplete. The sample consists of 2.5 million or so clones, roughly 92% of them appearing once. Findings and limits, study-wide: Donor clonotype sharing was expected to depend on sequencing depth. About 5% of naive CD4 clonotypes were shared across four donors.

As concerns this clone: The antigen is undetermined.

Germline values: CDR1 SGHRS, CDR2 YFSETQ. Trimming took 4 bases from V and 5 from J, leaving 12 bases between them. The CDR3 spans 13 residues. The clonotype was recovered from a man aged 18 to 35 in good health. The sequenced sample was naive CD4+ T cells sorted from blood. The subset: CD45RA+ positively selected. The V call is TRBV5-1, the J call TRBJ1-2; D might be TRBD1 (5 bases). This CDR3 reads CASSRAGPYGYTF. The CDR3 DNA reads TGCGCCAGCAGCCGAGCAGGGCCTTATGGCTACACCTTC.